The next 8 T cell receptor beta chains were all read from a single sample in a study of blood T cell repertoires in COVID-19. Clones were sequenced by immunoSEQ multiplex PCR, and TCRdb holds only the in-frame ones, with some missing. In the table there are 150,000 to 200,000 clones, around three quarters of which are singletons. Sequencing was carried out using peripheral blood. These receptors all stem from a man aged 55 to 70 with active or convalescent COVID-19.

V usage is TRBV4-1 and J usage is TRBJ2-7, with TRBD1 as a possible D gene (6 bases). Trimming pared 0 bases from V and 6 bases from J, leaving 12 bases between. The CDR3 is 14 amino acids. Germline CDR1 MGHRA, CDR2 YSYEKL. CDR3 in amino acids: CASSQDLQGAEQYF. The CDR3 DNA follows: TGCGCCAGCAGCCAAGATTTACAGGGCGCCGAGCAGTACTTC.

The chain uses TRBV24-1 and TRBJ1-5, with a weak D call TRBD1 (5 bases). The germline V gene encodes CDR1 KGHDR and CDR2 SFDVKD. Trimming cost V 1 base and J 4 bases, with 16 bases left between them. CDR3 size: 17 residues. In DNA, the CDR3 is TGTGCCACCAGTGATTTAGGGGCAGGGAAGGGGAATCAGCCCCAGCATTTT. It specifies CATSDLGAGKGNQPQHF.

A few counts support this clone. The chain recombines TRBV29-1 with TRBJ1-1, with 10 bases identical to TRBD1. This CDR3 contains 13 residues. The germline gives CDR1 SQVTM, CDR2 ANQGSEA. J was trimmed by 6 bases and V by 6 bases; bases with no gene match: 7. CDR3 sequence (DNA): TGCAGCGTAGTGGGACAGGGGTACGCTGAAGCTTTCTTT. It yields the protein CSVVGQGYAEAFF.

To note about this clone: The sample holds other DNA sequences that translate to the same CDR3. In DNA form, the CDR3 reads TGTGCCAGTAGTATAGACGCAGGGAGGGAGACCCAGTACTTC. As protein: CASSIDAGRETQYF. The chain is built from TRBV19 and TRBJ2-5; D is perhaps TRBD2 (6 bases). Germline assignment: CDR1 LNHDA and CDR2 SQIVND (reference sequence). The CDR3 is made up of 14 amino acids. V dropped 0 bases and J dropped 5 bases, with 10 bases sitting between them.

J is TRBJ2-7 and V is TRBV19, with D uncertain. CDR1 is LNHDA and CDR2 is SQIVND in the germline V gene (reference sequence). V lost 9 bases, J lost 5 bases, and 11 bases lay in between. This CDR3 has 11 amino acids. As DNA, the CDR3 is TGTGCCAGCCCCGAGAAGAACGAGCAGTACTTC. Its protein product is CASPEKNEQYF.

The V call is TRBV5-6, the J call TRBJ1-5; 9 bases agree with TRBD1. This CDR3 comprises 14 residues. CDR1 SGHDT and CDR2 YYEEEE come from the germline V gene. J gave up 2 bases and V 4 bases, and 1 base lay outside the gene matches. Here the CDR3 DNA reads TGTGCCAGCAGCCGGACAGGGGGCAATCAGCCCCAGCATTTT. It codes for CASSRTGGNQPQHF.

The chain links TRBV10-2 to TRBJ1-1, with TRBD1 matching 8 bases. Germline-derived CDR1 and CDR2 are WSHSY and SAAADI. The junction had 5 bases not matched to a gene; V was cut back by 7 bases and J by 1 base. There are 14 residues in the CDR3. The chain's CDR3 is CASTTGQENTEAFF. For the CDR3, the DNA is TGCGCCAGCACCACGGGACAGGAGAACACTGAAGCTTTCTTT.

This clone was recorded only once. The gene calls are TRBV18 and TRBJ2-1; possibly TRBD2 for D (6 bases). CDR3 length equals 14 residues. V was cut by 3 bases and J by 8 bases, with 14 bases left in between. Germline V CDR1 and CDR2: KGHSH, LQKENI. As DNA, the CDR3 is TGTGCCAGCTCACCGAGACTAGGTCGGGATGAGCAGTTCTTC. This sequence encodes CASSPRLGRDEQFF.